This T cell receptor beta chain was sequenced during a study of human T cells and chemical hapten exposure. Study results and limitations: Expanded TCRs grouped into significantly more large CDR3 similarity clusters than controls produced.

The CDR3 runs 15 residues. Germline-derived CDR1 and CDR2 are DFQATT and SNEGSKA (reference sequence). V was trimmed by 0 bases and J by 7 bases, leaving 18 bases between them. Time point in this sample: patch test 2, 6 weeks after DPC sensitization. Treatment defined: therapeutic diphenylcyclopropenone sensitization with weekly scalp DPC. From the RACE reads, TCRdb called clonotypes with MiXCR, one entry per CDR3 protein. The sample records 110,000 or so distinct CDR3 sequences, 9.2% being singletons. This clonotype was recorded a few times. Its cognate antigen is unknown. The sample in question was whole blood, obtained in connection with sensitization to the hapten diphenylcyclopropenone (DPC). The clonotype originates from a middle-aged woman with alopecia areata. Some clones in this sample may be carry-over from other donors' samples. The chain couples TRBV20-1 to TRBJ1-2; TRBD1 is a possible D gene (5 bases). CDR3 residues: CSARDPLGTTSGYTF. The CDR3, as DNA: TGCAGTGCTAGAGACCCCTTGGGGACTACGTCTGGCTACACCTTC.